This T cell receptor (beta chain) appears in the sequencing data of a study of blood T cell repertoires in COVID-19. On the study more broadly: The origin of the acute and convalescent COVID-19 samples was the United States, Italy and Spain. Sample material is recorded as cDNA or gDNA derived from T cells, B-cell-depleted T cells, or PBMCs.

Produced via immunoSEQ multiplex PCR; TCRdb's table is partial and in-frame only. There are hundreds of thousands of clones in the sample; roughly 91% occur only once, and around 4.2% lies in the top ten. The cohort comprised adults aged roughly 18 to 100 years residing in approximately 25 US areas. The CDR3 length is 16 residues. Germline V lookup: CDR1 LNHDA, CDR2 SQIVND (reference sequence). V dropped 3 bases and J dropped 5; count of bases not matched to a gene: 12. The receptor comes from a woman aged 25-40 years with acute COVID-19. The V and J genes are TRBV19 and TRBJ1-1; TRBD1 aligns across 7 bases. The sample taken for sequencing was PBMCs or T cells enriched from blood (not recorded which). The CDR3 reads CASSIGRGRSYTEAFF. The CDR3 DNA reads TGTGCCAGTAGTATTGGTAGGGGGCGAAGTTATACTGAAGCTTTCTTT.